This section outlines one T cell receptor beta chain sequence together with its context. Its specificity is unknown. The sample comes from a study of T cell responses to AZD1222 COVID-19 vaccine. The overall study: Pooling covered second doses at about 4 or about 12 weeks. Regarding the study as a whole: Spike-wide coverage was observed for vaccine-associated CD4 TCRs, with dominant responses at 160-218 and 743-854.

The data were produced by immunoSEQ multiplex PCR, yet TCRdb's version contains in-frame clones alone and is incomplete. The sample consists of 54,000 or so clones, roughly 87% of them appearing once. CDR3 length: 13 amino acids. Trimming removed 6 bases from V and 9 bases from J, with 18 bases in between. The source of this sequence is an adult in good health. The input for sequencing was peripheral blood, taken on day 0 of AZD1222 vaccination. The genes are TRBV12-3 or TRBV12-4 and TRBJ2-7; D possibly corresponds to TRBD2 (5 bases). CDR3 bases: TGTGCCAGCAGCAGTTTGGGAGCCGGAGGGCAGTACTTC. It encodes CASSSLGAGGQYF.